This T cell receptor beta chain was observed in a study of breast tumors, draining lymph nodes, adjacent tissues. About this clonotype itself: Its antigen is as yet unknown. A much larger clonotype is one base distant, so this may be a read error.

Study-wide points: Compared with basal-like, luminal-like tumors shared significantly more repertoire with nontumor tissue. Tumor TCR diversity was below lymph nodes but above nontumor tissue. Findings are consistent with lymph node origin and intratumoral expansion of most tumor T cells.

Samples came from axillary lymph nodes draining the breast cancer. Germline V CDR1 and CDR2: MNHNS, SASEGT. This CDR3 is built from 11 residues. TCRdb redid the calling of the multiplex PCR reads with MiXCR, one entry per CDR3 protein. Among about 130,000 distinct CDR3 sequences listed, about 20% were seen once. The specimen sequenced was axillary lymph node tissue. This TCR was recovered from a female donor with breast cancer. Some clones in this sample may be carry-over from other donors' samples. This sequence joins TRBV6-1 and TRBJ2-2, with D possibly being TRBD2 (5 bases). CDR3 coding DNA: TGTGCCAGTGAAGATGTCGGGGAGCTGCTTTTT. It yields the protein CASEDVGELLF.